This T cell receptor beta chain comes out of a study of blood T cell repertoires in COVID-19. Study context: Samples taken during acute and convalescent COVID-19 were collected in the United States, Italy and Spain.

Sequencing was performed with immunoSEQ multiplex PCR; in TCRdb, only in-frame clones are kept and a portion is missing. The profile shows about 38,000 clones, nearly 90% of them singletons. CDR1 and CDR2 from the germline V gene are SEHNR and FQNEAQ (reference sequence). This CDR3 is built from 15 residues. V was cut by 5 bases and J by 6 bases, with 19 bases left in between. In Seattle, patients joined the study during active infection and were tracked longitudinally. V usage is TRBV7-9 and J usage is TRBJ1-2, with a tentative D call TRBD1 (5 bases). This receptor was identified in a man aged 60-69 years with COVID-19, enrolled during active disease. The material sequenced was peripheral blood. The CDR3 DNA follows: TGTGCCAGCAGCGTATCGGGGAGGGACGGAGATGGCTACACCTTC. It is translated as CASSVSGRDGDGYTF.